This T cell receptor beta chain was identified in a study of blood T cells in healthy people across ages. Regarding the study as a whole: More naive CD4+ cells and higher diversity were found in long-lived than in aged donors.

Comment on this clonotype: Antigen unknown.

With a J-beta primer mix and a sample-barcoded 5' primer, a second PCR ran about 7 to 11 cycles. TCRdb re-called the 5' RACE reads with MiXCR, one entry per CDR3 protein. The table has about 640,000 distinct CDR3 sequences, roughly 58% seen once. The CDR3 consists of 17 residues. The trim removed 3 bases at V and 5 bases at J, leaving 10 bases unmatched. Germline assignment: CDR1 SNHLY and CDR2 FYNNEI. The specimen sequenced was blood. The receptor was isolated from a man aged 60-69 years in good health. The V gene is TRBV2, the J gene TRBJ2-2, with 9 bases fitting TRBD2. CDR3 in amino acids: CASSDRLAEAGTGELFF. In DNA form, the CDR3 reads TGTGCCAGCAGTGATAGACTAGCGGAGGCGGGTACCGGGGAGCTGTTTTTT.